This TCR beta chain was observed in a study of T cell changes during pregnancy in multiple sclerosis. Sequencing used immunoSEQ multiplex PCR; TCRdb keeps in-frame clones, though not all of them. The table lists about 94,000 clones, roughly 92% of them singletons. CDR1 is SGHRS and CDR2 is YFSETQ in the germline V gene. The CDR3 runs 20 residues. The trim removed 1 base at V and 0 bases at J, leaving 10 bases unmatched. The chain combines TRBV5-1 with TRBJ2-3; 14 bases are a match to TRBD2. This clonotype was sampled from a female donor with multiple sclerosis, enrolled in a pregnancy study. The sample was peripheral blood, taken after pregnancy. The CDR3 bases are TGCGCCAGCAGCTTGTTAGGACTAGCGGGAGGATCCACTAGCACAGATACGCAGTATTTT. Amino acids: CASSLLGLAGGSTSTDTQYF.